A selection of T cell receptor beta chains follows, all from one sample in a study of Graves' ophthalmopathy and Graves' hyperthyroidism. Via MiXCR, TCRdb re-called the multiplex PCR reads, giving one row per CDR3 protein. Of hundreds of thousands of distinct CDR3 sequences listed, under 50% were seen once; the top ten hold around 3%. The sample taken for sequencing was peripheral blood. The receptors stem from an adult man with Graves' ophthalmopathy. The CDR3 runs from the conserved cysteine through the conserved F or W. The D gene is left open where the match is weak. Rows may omit the clone size; those that give it use once, few, many or a size class.

many TRBJ1-5 TRBV6-6 13 . TGTGCCAGCAGTTACAGGGTCAATCAGCCCCAGCATTTT CASSYRVNQPQHF
. TRBJ2-7 TRBV29-1 11 TRBD1 TGCAGCGCGGACAGGGTTGGAGAGCAGTACTTC CSADRVGEQYF
. TRBJ2-7 TRBV5-8 20 TRBD2 TGTGCCAGCAGCTCCGGGACAGCAACCGGACTAGCGGGAGGGCCCTACGAGCAGTACTTC CASSSGTATGLAGGPYEQYF
. TRBJ1-5 TRBV4-3 14 . TGCGCCAGCGGCCAAGATTGGCCTCGTCAGCCCCAGCATTTT CASGQDWPRQPQHF
many TRBJ2-2 TRBV19 14 . TGTGCCAGTGAACCGGGACTCCTCACCGGGGAGCTGTTTTTT CASEPGLLTGELFF
once TRBJ2-3 TRBV2 13 . TGTGCCAGCAGTGGGGCTAGCACAGATACGCAGTATTTT CASSGASTDTQYF
few TRBJ2-5 TRBV20-1 12 . TGCAGTGCTAGACGGTCCCAAGAGACCCAGTACTTC CSARRSQETQYF
. TRBJ2-5 TRBV14 10 . TGTGCCAGCATCCAAGAGACCCAGTACTTT CASIQETQYF
. TRBJ1-4 TRBV7-8 17 . TGTGCCAGCAGCCAAGTCCCGCCGACGTGGGATTCGGAAAAACTGTTTTTT CASSQVPPTWDSEKLFF
once TRBJ2-3 TRBV29-1 12 . TGCACTGGGGGCCAGCGCACAGATACGCAGTATTTT CTGGQRTDTQYF
many TRBJ2-7 TRBV7-2 15 TRBD2 TGTGCCAGCAGCTTAGCCGGGCGGGAGGGCTACGAGCAGTACTTC CASSLAGREGYEQYF
many TRBJ2-5 TRBV11-2 14 TRBD2 TGTGCCAGCAGCGCGACTAGCCTCCAAGAGACCCAGTACTTC CASSATSLQETQYF
. TRBJ1-1 TRBV29-1 12 . TGCAGTGCCCAGGGCGGCGGCACTGAAGCTTTCTTT CSAQGGGTEAFF
many TRBJ2-7 TRBV29-1 17 TRBD2 TGCAGCGTTGAAGGACACCCTGGGACTAGCGGGAGCGTCGAGCAGTACTTC CSVEGHPGTSGSVEQYF
. TRBJ2-2 TRBV13 15 . TGTGCCAGCAGCATCCGGGACTTCTTCACCGGGGAGCTGTTTTTT CASSIRDFFTGELFF
many TRBJ2-7 TRBV7-9 16 . TGTGCCAGCAGCCCTCAGGGGATAGGGCAGGCTCGAGAGCAGTACTTC CASSPQGIGQAREQYF
many TRBJ1-2 TRBV4-1 12 . TGCGCCAGCAGCCAAGAAGGCTATGGCTACACCTTC CASSQEGYGYTF
. TRBJ1-1 TRBV4-1 13 . TGCGCCAGCAGTCATGTGGGGTACACTGAAGCTTTCTTT CASSHVGYTEAFF
. TRBJ2-6 TRBV15 15 . TGTGCCACCAGCAGAGGGGGGTTGGGGGCCAACGTCCTGACTTTC CATSRGGLGANVLTF
many TRBJ1-5 TRBV12-3/TRBV12-4 15 . TGTGCCAGCAGTTACAGAAGGGACAGCAATCAGCCCCAGCATTTT CASSYRRDSNQPQHF
many TRBJ2-7 TRBV7-8 12 . TGTGCCAGCACGCTTAGGGACCACGAGCAGTACTTC CASTLRDHEQYF
many TRBJ2-2 TRBV10-3 15 . TGTGCCATCGGTGGCGGGCAGGCCAACACCGGGGAGCTGTTTTTT CAIGGGQANTGELFF
few TRBJ2-7 TRBV12-3/TRBV12-4 14 . TGTGCCAGCCTACCTCAAGTTTGGGGTAACGAGCAGTACTTC CASLPQVWGNEQYF
once TRBJ2-2 TRBV2 14 . TGTGCCAGCGTTGACGATCCCATAACCGGGGAGCTGTTTTTT CASVDDPITGELFF
many TRBJ2-5 TRBV7-2 11 . TGTGCCAGCAGACCTACAGAGACCCAGTACTTC CASRPTETQYF
. TRBJ1-5 TRBV29-1 23 . . CSVETGAGANVLTFGAGNQPQHF
. TRBJ1-2 TRBV20-1 16 TRBD1 TGCAGTGCTAGCAGGGGGGGTACTGAAGCTAACTATGGCTACACCTTC CSASRGGTEANYGYTF
. TRBJ1-5 TRBV4-3 15 . TGCGCCAGCAGCCAAGATCCGAGAGGGGCTCACCCCCAGCATTTT CASSQDPRGAHPQHF
. TRBJ2-7 TRBV29-1 12 . TGCAGCCCCTGGGGAAGCTCCTACGAGCAGTACTTC CSPWGSSYEQYF
. TRBJ2-6 TRBV7-8 11 . TGTGCCAGCAGCTTAGTCAACGTCCTGACTTTC CASSLVNVLTF
many TRBJ2-7 TRBV2 12 . TGTGCCAGCAGTGACCTAAACTACGAGCAGTACTTC CASSDLNYEQYF